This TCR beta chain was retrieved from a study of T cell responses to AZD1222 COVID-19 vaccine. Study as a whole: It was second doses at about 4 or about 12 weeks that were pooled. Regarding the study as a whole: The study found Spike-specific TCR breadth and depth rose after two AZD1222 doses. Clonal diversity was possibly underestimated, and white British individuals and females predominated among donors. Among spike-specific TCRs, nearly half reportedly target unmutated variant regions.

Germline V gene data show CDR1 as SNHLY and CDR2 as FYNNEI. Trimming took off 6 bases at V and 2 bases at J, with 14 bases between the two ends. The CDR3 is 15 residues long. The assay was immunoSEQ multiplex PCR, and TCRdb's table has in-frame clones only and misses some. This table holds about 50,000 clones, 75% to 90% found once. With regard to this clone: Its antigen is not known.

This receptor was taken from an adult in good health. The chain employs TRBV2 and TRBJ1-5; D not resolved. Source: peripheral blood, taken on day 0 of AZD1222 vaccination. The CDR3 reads CASRILREGNQPQHF. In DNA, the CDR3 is TGTGCCAGCAGAATCTTAAGGGAGGGCAATCAGCCCCAGCATTTT.